These 16 T cell receptor beta chains originate from one sample sequenced in a study of graft-versus-host responses after intestinal transplantation. No cognate antigen is known for these TCRs. Profiled with immunoSEQ multiplex PCR; TCRdb holds only in-frame clones, not every one. The sample lists roughly 97,000 clones, roughly 87% occurring once. The sample was unstimulated CD4+ T cells sorted from spleen or lymph node cells, taken before intestinal transplant. The receptor set was obtained from a human donor who received an intestinal transplant.

The chain employs TRBV2 and TRBJ2-1; weak D call: TRBD1 (5 bases). V lost 6 bases and J lost 6, with 9 bases in between. Germline CDR1 is SNHLY and CDR2 is FYNNEI. The CDR3 is made up of 12 amino acids. CDR3 DNA: TGTGCCAGCAGGGTACAGGTCAATGAGCAGTTCTTC. This encodes CASRVQVNEQFF. The variable domain in full, completed from reference TRBV2 and TRBJ2-1, reads EPEVTQTPSHQVTQMGQEVILRCVPISNHLYFYWYRQILGQKVEFLVSFYNNEISEKSEIFDDQFSVERPDGSNFTLKIRSTKLEDSAMYFCASRVQVNEQFFGPGTRLTVL.

To note about this clone: Germline is not matched at one junction end, which may reflect a read error. The chain combines TRBV9 with TRBJ2-2, with 8 bases fitting TRBD1. The CDR3 has 15 residues. Germline values: CDR1 SGDLS, CDR2 YYNGEE. The DNA for the CDR3 is TGTGCCAGCAGCCCCGCCCCAGGGGGCACCGGGGGGCTGTTTTTT. Amino acids: CASSPAPGGTGGLFF.

The chain couples TRBV10-3 to TRBJ2-5, with 8 bases that match TRBD2. CDR3 size: 11 residues. V was clipped by 10 bases and J by 4 bases; unmatched bases: 2. The germline V gene has CDR1 ENHRY and CDR2 SYGVKD. The chain's CDR3 is CATAGGETQYF. The CDR3 coding sequence is TGTGCCACCGCGGGGGGAGAGACCCAGTACTTC.

This sequence joins TRBV19 and TRBJ1-4, with D maybe TRBD1 (5 bases). Trimming cost V 4 bases and J 7 bases, with 10 bases left between them. This CDR3 region has 13 residues. Germline values: CDR1 LNHDA, CDR2 SQIVND (reference sequence). CDR3 amino acids: CASSTGSGEKLFF. Written as DNA, the CDR3 is TGTGCCAGTAGTACAGGGTCGGGTGAAAAACTGTTTTTT.

This chain connects TRBV19 to TRBJ1-4; no definite D call. Germline assignment: CDR1 LNHDA and CDR2 SQIVND (reference sequence). The CDR3 length is 14 residues. Trimming shortened V by 11 bases and J by 0 bases, and 13 bases separated the two germline ends. CDR3 nucleotides: TGTGCCCCCCAAGTCAGGACAACTAATGAAAAACTGTTTTTT. Amino acids: CAPQVRTTNEKLFF.

This clone was counted a single time. This rearrangement joins TRBV7-3 to TRBJ2-1, with D tentatively TRBD1 or TRBD2 (5 bases each). Trimming took off 5 bases at V and 0 bases at J, with 11 bases between the two ends. Looked up from germline, CDR1 is SGHTA and CDR2 is FQGTGA. The CDR3 length is 15 residues. The CDR3 bases are TGTGCCAGCAGCCCTCCAGGGAGCTCCTACAATGAGCAGTTCTTC. Residues: CASSPPGSSYNEQFF.

This chain joins TRBV5-1 and TRBJ1-1, with D unclear. V was pared by 0 bases and J by 4 bases, with 10 bases between. The CDR3 covers 14 residues. Germline V gene data show CDR1 as SGHRS and CDR2 as YFSETQ. Written as DNA, the CDR3 is TGCGCCAGCAGCTTGGAAGGGCCTCGCACTGAAGCTTTCTTT. Its translation: CASSLEGPRTEAFF. Together with reference TRBV5-1 and TRBJ1-1, the CDR3 gives the full variable domain: KAGVTQTPRYLIKTRGQQVTLSCSPISGHRSVSWYQQTPGQGLQFLFEYFSETQRNKGNFPGRFSGRQFSNSRSEMNVSTLELGDSALYLCASSLEGPRTEAFFGQGTRLTVV.

The chain is built from TRBV19 and TRBJ2-2; TRBD1 matches at 9 bases. This CDR3 contains 16 residues. Germline V gives CDR1 LNHDA, CDR2 SQIVND (reference sequence). The V and J ends lost 5 bases and 7 bases, in that order; junction bases with no gene match: 11. CDR3 DNA: TGTGCCAGTAGTTTTGGGACAGGGTCGAATGTCGGGGAGCTGTTTTTT. This gives the protein CASSFGTGSNVGELFF.

The sample holds one count of this clone. V is TRBV6-5 and J is TRBJ1-6; maybe TRBD1 (5 bases). This CDR3 contains 14 residues. Looked up from germline, CDR1 is MNHEY and CDR2 is SVGAGI. V lost 7 bases, J lost 9 bases, and 16 bases lay in between. CDR3 region: CASTLWGETSPLHF. CDR3 coding DNA: TGTGCCAGCACCCTGTGGGGCGAAACTTCACCCCTCCACTTT.

V is TRBV28 and J is TRBJ1-6; D is ambiguous. The V end lost 6 bases, the J end lost 5 bases, and 8 bases lay between the germline ends. From germline, CDR1 is MDHEN and CDR2 SYDVKM. The CDR3 is made up of 13 amino acids. The CDR3 region is CASRYRDNSPLHF. The CDR3 nucleotides read TGTGCCAGCAGATATCGGGATAATTCACCCCTCCACTTT.

The chain links TRBV9 to TRBJ1-5, with D perhaps TRBD1 (5 bases). V shed 4 bases and J shed 6 bases, with 20 bases lying between them. CDR1 is SGDLS, CDR2 YYNGEE, per germline. The CDR3 covers 16 residues. The CDR3 loop reads CASSPSPVGDGQPQHF. CDR3 nucleotides: TGTGCCAGCAGCCCCAGCCCCGTCGGGGACGGTCAGCCCCAGCATTTT.

The CDR3 coding sequence is TGTGCCAGTAGCTTCATCGGGACACCTTATAATTCACCCCTCCACTTT. Translation gives CASSFIGTPYNSPLHF. This chain uses TRBV19 with TRBJ1-6; D may be TRBD1 (6 bases). The V and J ends lost 6 bases and 4 bases respectively, with 16 bases between them. This CDR3 is 16 amino acids long. CDR1 is LNHDA and CDR2 is SQIVND in the germline V gene (reference sequence).

This chain links TRBV7-3 with TRBJ2-7, with 7 bases aligning to TRBD1. Trimming removed 4 bases from V and 6 bases from J; junction bases left unmatched: 12. The germline V gene encodes CDR1 SGHTA and CDR2 FQGTGA. This CDR3 is 15 amino acids long. CDR3 nucleotides: TGTGCCAGCAGCTCTAGACCACAGGGGTTGGGCGAGCAGTACTTC. Protein: CASSSRPQGLGEQYF.

Only a few counts were recorded for this clone. The chain couples TRBV7-9 to TRBJ2-3, with a weak D call TRBD2 (6 bases). The CDR3 runs 17 residues. V lost 5 bases and J lost 1, with 19 bases in between. Germline CDR1 reads SEHNR; CDR2 reads FQNEAQ (reference sequence). CDR3 coding DNA: TGTGCCAGCAGCCGCACTGGACTATCTGAAGGCACAGATACGCAGTATTTT. This translates into CASSRTGLSEGTDTQYF.

This chain uses TRBV19 with TRBJ2-2; TRBD2 aligns across 8 bases. The CDR3 sequence is 17 residues long. Losses at the gene ends were 7 bases for V and 1 base for J; bases not matched to a gene: 11. In germline, CDR1 is LNHDA, CDR2 SQIVND (reference sequence). CDR3 sequence (DNA): TGTGCCAGTAAGGGTCTTGCGGGAGGTAGGAACACCGGGGAGCTGTTTTTT. Its translation is CASKGLAGGRNTGELFF.

The CDR3, as DNA: TGCGCCAGCAGCTTTGGCACGAGGGGGTTAAATCGGACCAGATCTTTCTTT. It encodes CASSFGTRGLNRTRSFF. The rearrangement joins TRBV5-1 to TRBJ1-1; TRBD1 is a possible D gene (6 bases). The CDR3 runs to 17 residues. V was pared by 2 bases and J by 12 bases, with 29 bases between. Germline-derived CDR1 and CDR2 are SGHRS and YFSETQ.